The next 28 T cell receptor beta chains were all read from a single sample in a study of blood T cell repertoires in COVID-19. Sequencing used immunoSEQ multiplex PCR; TCRdb keeps in-frame clones, though not all of them. Of approximately 150,000 clones listed, approximately 88% are singletons. The specimen was PBMCs or T cells enriched from blood (not recorded which). The source is a man between 70 and 80 years old who had been exposed to COVID-19.

V gene TRBV5-8 combines with J gene TRBJ1-5; D might be TRBD1 (6 bases). Germline CDR1 is SGHTS and CDR2 is YDEGEE. CDR3 size: 13 residues. Deletions cut 6 bases from V and 5 bases from J, with 12 bases between. This CDR3 reads CASTGASHQPQHF. Written as DNA, the CDR3 is TGTGCCAGCACAGGGGCATCTCATCAGCCCCAGCATTTT.

DNA for the CDR3: TGCAGCGTTCGGGACTCCTACGAGCAGTACTTC. This gives the protein CSVRDSYEQYF. The chain carries TRBV29-1 and TRBJ2-7; tentatively, D is TRBD2 (5 bases). The V gene lost 5 bases and the J gene lost 0 bases, with 5 bases spanning the gap. Germline V gene data show CDR1 as SQVTM and CDR2 as ANQGSEA. This CDR3 comprises 11 residues.

V is TRBV3-1 (or the pseudogene TRBV3-2) and J is TRBJ2-2; a possible D gene is TRBD1 (6 bases). Germline V gene sequence: CDR1 LGHDT, CDR2 YNNKEL (reference sequence). This CDR3 region has 16 residues. Trimming cost V 1 base and J 0 bases, with 9 bases left between them. The DNA for the CDR3 is TGTGCCAGCAGCCAAGGTGGGGGCGCGAACACCGGGGAGCTGTTTTTT. This gives the protein CASSQGGGANTGELFF.

The chain employs TRBV9 and TRBJ2-3, with 12 bases that match TRBD2. Unmatched junction bases numbered 5, after V lost 2 bases and J lost 4 bases. The V gene's germline CDR1 is SGDLS and CDR2 YYNGEE. This CDR3 contains 16 residues. CDR3 bases: TGTGCCAGCAGCGTTGCTAGCGGGGGGGTTGCAGATACGCAGTATTTT. As protein: CASSVASGGVADTQYF.

The rearrangement joins TRBV7-2 to TRBJ1-5; the match to TRBD1 covers 9 bases. In germline, CDR1 is SGHTA, CDR2 FQGNSA. This CDR3 is 15 amino acids long. V lost 6 bases to trimming and J lost 3 bases; unmatched junction nucleotides: 6. The CDR3 protein is CASSQQQGANQPQHF. CDR3 nucleotides: TGTGCCAGCAGTCAACAACAGGGGGCCAATCAGCCCCAGCATTTT.

The chain is built from TRBV11-3 and TRBJ2-4; 7 nucleotides align to TRBD2. CDR1 and CDR2 (germline): SGHNT, YENEEA. This CDR3 is 13 amino acids long. The ends lost 3 bases at V and 8 bases at J; junction bases unmatched: 4. The CDR3 sequence is CASSFWGGDIQYF. CDR3 DNA sequence: TGTGCCAGCAGCTTTTGGGGGGGAGACATTCAGTACTTC.

V is TRBV7-2 and J is TRBJ2-1; TRBD2 aligns across 7 bases. The trim removed 2 bases at V and 12 bases at J, leaving 19 bases unmatched. The CDR3 runs 17 residues. CDR1 is SGHTA and CDR2 is FQGNSA in the germline V gene. In DNA form, the CDR3 reads TGTGCCAGCAGCTTAAGGAGTGTGACGGGAGGCATTCGGGGGCAGTTCTTC. It translates to CASSLRSVTGGIRGQFF.

The chain carries TRBV12-2 and TRBJ2-5; no DNA check was done on the table's D call, TRBD2. TRBV12-2 is tagged as a pseudogene. The CDR3 extends over 16 amino acids. DNA for the CDR3: TGTGCAAGTCGCTTAGTCTTGGAGGGTAGGTTAGGGACCCAGTACTTC. Translating it yields CASRLVLEGRLGTQYF.

The genes are TRBV27 and TRBJ2-1, with 7 positions matching TRBD1. The V gene's germline CDR1 is MNHEY and CDR2 SMNVEV (reference sequence). V lost 1 base and J lost 6; bases outside the gene matches: 3. This CDR3 is 14 amino acids long. Here the CDR3 DNA reads TGTGCCAGCAGTTTATGGGCAGGGGGCAATGAGCAGTTCTTC. It is translated as CASSLWAGGNEQFF.

The chain has TRBV7-3 and TRBJ1-6; 9 bases map to TRBD1. CDR1 and CDR2 (germline): SGHTA, FQGTGA. This CDR3 contains 15 residues. Trimming removed 6 bases from V and 9 bases from J; junction bases left unmatched: 9. The CDR3 is CASSSGQGFSSPLHF. Written as DNA, the CDR3 is TGTGCCAGCAGTTCGGGACAGGGTTTTAGTTCACCCCTCCACTTT.

The V and J genes are TRBV5-4 and TRBJ1-1, with 9 bases fitting TRBD1. This CDR3 spans 16 amino acids. The germline V gene has CDR1 SGHNT and CDR2 YYREEE (reference sequence). Germline trimming cut 2 bases from V and 0 bases from J; bases unmatched to any gene: 5. CDR3 protein: CASSLGTGILNTEAFF. CDR3 nucleotide sequence: TGTGCCAGCAGCTTAGGGACAGGGATCTTGAACACTGAAGCTTTCTTT.

The rearrangement uses TRBV19 and TRBJ2-1; 8 bases agree with TRBD2. CDR3 length: 15 amino acids. CDR1 and CDR2 from the germline V gene are LNHDA and SQIVND (reference sequence). Unmatched junction bases numbered 10, after V lost 3 bases and J lost 9 bases. CDR3 sequence: CASSMDSAGLVEQFF. CDR3 nucleotide sequence: TGTGCCAGTAGTATGGATTCGGCGGGACTAGTTGAGCAGTTCTTC.

CDR3: CASSMKGAGNTEAFF. The CDR3 nucleotides read TGTGCCAGCAGCATGAAGGGGGCGGGGAACACTGAAGCTTTCTTT. The V call is TRBV21-1, the J call TRBJ1-1; TRBD1, the table's D call, lacks a check against the DNA. TRBV21-1 corresponds to a pseudogene. The CDR3 length is 15 residues.

The rearrangement uses TRBV7-9 and TRBJ2-3; D is unresolved. The CDR3 totals 14 residues. In germline, CDR1 is SEHNR, CDR2 FQNEAQ (reference sequence). The V end lost 3 bases, the J end lost 2 bases, and 9 bases lay between the germline ends. This chain's CDR3 is CASSFVRFTDTQYF. CDR3 nucleotides: TGTGCCAGCAGCTTCGTTAGATTCACAGATACGCAGTATTTT.

Only one count was recorded for this clone. This chain uses TRBV19 with TRBJ1-1; TRBD1 might be the D (5 bases). Trimming pared 7 bases from V and 1 base from J, leaving 16 bases between. This CDR3 region has 15 residues. CDR1 is LNHDA, CDR2 SQIVND, per germline (reference sequence). In nucleotides, the CDR3 is TGTGCCAGTAACAACCCAGGGCAAGCGAACACTGAAGCTTTCTTT. Translated, it gives CASNNPGQANTEAFF.

The chain couples TRBV5-1 to TRBJ2-4; 12 bases are shared with TRBD2. This CDR3 has 16 residues. The ends lost 4 bases at V and 6 bases at J; junction bases unmatched: 8. The germline gives CDR1 SGHRS, CDR2 YFSETQ. The CDR3 loop is CASSPSTSGGINIQYF. CDR3 in DNA: TGCGCCAGCAGCCCATCGACTAGCGGGGGAATAAACATTCAGTACTTC.

V and J are TRBV5-8 and TRBJ2-1; 7 nucleotides align to TRBD2. CDR1 is SGHTS and CDR2 is YDEGEE in the germline V gene. V lost 0 bases and J lost 3; bases outside the gene matches: 3. CDR3 length equals 15 residues. CDR3 loop: CASSLDAGVYNEQFF. CDR3 nucleotides: TGTGCCAGCAGCTTGGATGCGGGAGTCTACAATGAGCAGTTCTTC.

The chain combines TRBV9 with TRBJ2-7, with 8 bases that match TRBD2. Per germline, CDR1 SGDLS and CDR2 YYNGEE. V gave up 4 bases and J gave up 0 bases; unmatched junction bases: 9. This CDR3 spans 16 amino acids. The CDR3 nucleotides are TGTGCCAGCAGCCCTTCCTCCGGGACTAGCTCCTACGAGCAGTACTTC. It is translated as CASSPSSGTSSYEQYF. The full variable domain, with the rest looked up from reference TRBV9 and TRBJ2-7, is DSGVTQTPKHLITATGQRVTLRCSPRSGDLSVYWYQQSLDQGLQFLIQYYNGEERAKGNILERFSAQQFPDLHSELNLSSLELGDSALYFCASSPSSGTSSYEQYFGPGTRLTVT.

The chain is built from TRBV7-2 and TRBJ1-1; TRBD1 is a possible D gene (6 bases). V was trimmed by 5 bases and J by 4 bases, leaving 11 bases between them. The CDR3 totals 13 residues. Looked up from germline, CDR1 is SGHTA and CDR2 is FQGNSA. CDR3 in DNA: TGTGCCAGCAGCAGATTAGGGGGCACTGAAGCTTTCTTT. It codes for CASSRLGGTEAFF.

The rearrangement links TRBV6-2 or TRBV6-3 to TRBJ2-7; tentative D call: TRBD2 (5 bases). The germline V gene has CDR1 MNHEY and CDR2 SVGEGT. The CDR3 has 15 residues. Trimming left V 4 bases short and J 0 bases short, with 13 bases between. The CDR3 sequence: CASSSVAQSSYEQYF. The CDR3 DNA sequence: TGTGCCAGCAGTTCAGTAGCGCAAAGCTCCTACGAGCAGTACTTC.

This chain joins TRBV6-5 and TRBJ2-7; D is possibly TRBD2 (6 bases). Germline assignment: CDR1 MNHEY and CDR2 SVGAGI. The V end lost 5 bases, the J end lost 3 bases, and 17 bases lay between the germline ends. The CDR3 sequence is 15 residues long. CDR3 loop: CASSPAGSASYEQYF. The CDR3 DNA reads TGTGCCAGCAGTCCCGCGGGGTCCGCCAGCTACGAGCAGTACTTC.

The gene calls are TRBV11-2 and TRBJ1-2, with 8 bases matching TRBD1. The germline CDR1 and CDR2 sequences are SGHAT and FQNNGV. The CDR3 is 15 amino acids. With 5 bases clipped from V and 3 bases from J, the junction kept 8 bases outside the gene matches. The CDR3 is CASSAPRTGHYGYTF. The CDR3 DNA is TGTGCCAGCAGCGCGCCCCGGACAGGGCACTATGGCTACACCTTC. Full variable domain (remainder filled in from reference TRBV11-2 and TRBJ1-2): EAGVAQSPRYKIIEKRQSVAFWCNPISGHATLYWYQQILGQGPKLLIQFQNNGVVDDSQLPKDRFSAERLKGVDSTLKIQPAKLEDSAVYLCASSAPRTGHYGYTFGSGTRLTVV.

The chain couples TRBV9 to TRBJ2-1; 12 positions match TRBD2. The germline V gene encodes CDR1 SGDLS and CDR2 YYNGEE. The CDR3 is made up of 15 amino acids. The V gene end was trimmed by 4 bases and the J gene end by 5 bases; junction bases not matched to a gene: 4. The chain's CDR3 is CASSSGLAGNNEQFF. In nucleotides, the CDR3 is TGTGCCAGCAGCTCGGGACTAGCGGGTAACAATGAGCAGTTCTTC.

The chain joins TRBV10-3 to TRBJ2-1; 9 bases agree with TRBD2. The J segment lost 4 bases and the V segment lost 5 bases, leaving 9 bases of the junction unmatched. In germline, CDR1 is ENHRY, CDR2 SYGVKD. CDR3 size: 16 residues. CDR3 sequence: CAISPTGTSSYNEQFF. As DNA, the CDR3 is TGTGCCATCAGTCCAACGGGGACTAGCAGTTACAATGAGCAGTTCTTC.

The V gene is TRBV18, the J gene TRBJ2-7; 10 nucleotides agree with TRBD1. V gave up 4 bases and J gave up 7 bases; unmatched junction bases: 10. Germline CDR1 KGHSH, CDR2 LQKENI. The CDR3 runs 15 residues. The CDR3 loop is CASSLGQGGMREQYF. CDR3 coding DNA: TGTGCCAGCTCACTCGGACAGGGGGGGATGAGAGAGCAGTACTTC.

V is TRBV28 and J is TRBJ1-4, with TRBD1 matching over 10 bases. In germline, CDR1 is MDHEN, CDR2 SYDVKM. V was clipped by 5 bases and J by 6 bases; unmatched bases: 6. The CDR3 covers 15 residues. In nucleotides, the CDR3 is TGTGCCAGCAGTCTGACAGGGGGCAGGTATGAAAAACTGTTTTTT. Its translation: CASSLTGGRYEKLFF.

The chain carries TRBV5-6 and TRBJ2-6; D possibly corresponds to TRBD1 (5 bases). Looked up from germline, CDR1 is SGHDT and CDR2 is YYEEEE. CDR3 length equals 17 residues. Trimming took 1 base from V and 2 from J, leaving 13 bases between them. DNA for the CDR3: TGTGCCAGCAGCTTGTGGAGCCTCAGGGCTGGGGCCAACGTCCTGACTTTC. Residues: CASSLWSLRAGANVLTF.

The chain couples TRBV12-3 or TRBV12-4 to TRBJ1-2; D unresolved. The CDR3 totals 11 residues. The germline V and J ends were trimmed by 5 bases and 8 bases, with 9 bases remaining between them. In DNA, the CDR3 is TGTGCCAGCAGTATTCGGTCCGGCTACACCTTC. This gives the protein CASSIRSGYTF.